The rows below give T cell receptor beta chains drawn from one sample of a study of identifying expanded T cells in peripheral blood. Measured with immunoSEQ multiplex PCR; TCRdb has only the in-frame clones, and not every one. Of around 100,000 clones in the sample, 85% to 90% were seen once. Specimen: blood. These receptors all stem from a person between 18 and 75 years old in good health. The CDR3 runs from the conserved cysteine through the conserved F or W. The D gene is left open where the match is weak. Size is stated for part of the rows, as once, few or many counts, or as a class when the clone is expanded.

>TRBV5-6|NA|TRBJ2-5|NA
TGTGCCAGCTCAAAGCAGCTTGGAGGGAGTTGGGAGACCCAGTACTTC
CASSKQLGGSWETQYF
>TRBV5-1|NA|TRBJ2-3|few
TGCGCCAGCACGAGGGGGGGAAGCACAGATACGCAGTATTTT
CASTRGGSTDTQYF
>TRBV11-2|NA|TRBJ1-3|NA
TGTGCCAGCAGCCCGACGGCGGGGGACAAGATATATTTT
CASSPTAGDKIYF
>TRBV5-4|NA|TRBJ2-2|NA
TGTGCCAGCAGCTTGTTATCGCAGGCCGGGGAGCTGTTTTTT
CASSLLSQAGELFF
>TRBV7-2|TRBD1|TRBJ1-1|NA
TGTGCCAGCAGCCCGCCGGGGACAGGGGCCGCTGAAGCTTTCTTT
CASSPPGTGAAEAFF
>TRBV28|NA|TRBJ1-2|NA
TGTGCCAGCAGTTCCCATCCCACTCATGGGGTAGATGGCTACACCTTC
CASSSHPTHGVDGYTF
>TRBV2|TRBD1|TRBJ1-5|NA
TGTGCCAGCAGTGTGGGCAGGGGGCTCAGCAATCAGCCCCAGCATTTT
CASSVGRGLSNQPQHF
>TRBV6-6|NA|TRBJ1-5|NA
TGTGCCAGCAACAAAGTTTACAATCAGCCCCAGCATTTT
CASNKVYNQPQHF
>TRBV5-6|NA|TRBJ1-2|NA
TGTGCCAGCGGATCGACGGATTCTAACTATGGCTACACCTTC
CASGSTDSNYGYTF
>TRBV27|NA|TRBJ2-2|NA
TGTGCCAGCAGTTCCCCGTGGCGACCCGGGGAGCTGTTTTTT
CASSSPWRPGELFF
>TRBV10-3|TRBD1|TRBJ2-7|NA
TGTGCCATCAGCGGGACAGGGTTCTACGAGCAGTACTTC
CAISGTGFYEQYF
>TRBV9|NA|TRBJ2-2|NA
TGTGCCAGCAGCGTAGGTCCCCCCGGGGAGCTGTTTTTT
CASSVGPPGELFF
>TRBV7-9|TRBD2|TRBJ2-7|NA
TGTGCCAGCAAGAGCGGGGTAACCTACGAGCAGTACTTC
CASKSGVTYEQYF
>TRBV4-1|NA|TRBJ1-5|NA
TGCGCCAGCAGCCAAGGGTTAGTCAAAAGGCCCCAGCATTTT
CASSQGLVKRPQHF
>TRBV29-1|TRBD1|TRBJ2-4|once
TGCAGCGTTGGGACAGGGGGGGACATTCAGTACTTC
CSVGTGGDIQYF
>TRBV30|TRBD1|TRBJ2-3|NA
TGTGCCTGGAGTGTTCAGGGGGCCGCAGATACGCAGTATTTT
CAWSVQGAADTQYF
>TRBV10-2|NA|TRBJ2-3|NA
TGCGCCAGCAGTGAGGTCTGGGGGGCGATAGATACGCAGTATTTT
CASSEVWGAIDTQYF
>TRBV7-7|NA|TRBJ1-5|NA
TGTGCCAGCAGCCAGGCCAGAAATCAGCCCCAGCATTTT
CASSQARNQPQHF
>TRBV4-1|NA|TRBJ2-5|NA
TGCGCCAGCAGCCAAGAAGGGGGGGCTTTAGGAGAGACCCAGTACTTC
CASSQEGGALGETQYF
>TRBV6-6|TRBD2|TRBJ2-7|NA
TGTACCGGGAGGGGGGCTGGCTACGAGCAGTACTTC
CTGRGAGYEQYF
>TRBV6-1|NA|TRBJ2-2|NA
TGTGCCAGCAGTCACGGACGGGAGCTGTTTTTT
CASSHGRELFF
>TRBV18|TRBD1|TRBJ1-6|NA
TGTGCCAGCTCACCACGAGGTCTTTCCCGGACAGGAGAGGTCCCTTTAAACTTT
CASSPRGLSRTGEVPLNF
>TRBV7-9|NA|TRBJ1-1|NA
TGTGCCAGCAGCTCGGATCACCCTTCCGAGAACACTGAAGCTTTCTTT
CASSSDHPSENTEAFF
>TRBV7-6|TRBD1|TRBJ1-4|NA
TGTGCCAGCAGCTTGGCGACAGGGCCAAATGAAAAACTGTTTTTT
CASSLATGPNEKLFF
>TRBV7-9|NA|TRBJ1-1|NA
TGTGCCAGCAGCTTAGGCGTGGCAGGGAGGATCGCAGCTTTCTTT
CASSLGVAGRIAAFF
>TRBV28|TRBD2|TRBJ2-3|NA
TGTGCCAGCACGGGGGGGGCGGCTGGAATTGATACGCAGTATTTT
CASTGGAAGIDTQYF
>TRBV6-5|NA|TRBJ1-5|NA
TGTGCCAGCAGTTCCGGACTCTCCCCTAGCAATCAGCCCCAGCATTTT
CASSSGLSPSNQPQHF
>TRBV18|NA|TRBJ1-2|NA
TGTGCCAGCTCACCCGAGGGCAGGGATGGGGCTAACTATGGCTACACCTTC
CASSPEGRDGANYGYTF
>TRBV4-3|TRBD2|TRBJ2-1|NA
TGCGCCAGCAGCCGTCTCACCGGCGGGGGGCTCAATGAGCAGTTCTTC
CASSRLTGGGLNEQFF
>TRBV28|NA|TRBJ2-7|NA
TGTGCCAGCAGAGGTGGGAGACAGCGCTACTCCTACGAGCAGTACTTC
CASRGGRQRYSYEQYF
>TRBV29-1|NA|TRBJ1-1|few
TGCAGCGTCATCCGAGGGGGGAGAACTGAAGCTTTCTTT
CSVIRGGRTEAFF
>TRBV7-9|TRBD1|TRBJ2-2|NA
TGTGCCAGCAGCAGGGGGCTTCGCGGCACCGGGGAGCTGTTTTTT
CASSRGLRGTGELFF
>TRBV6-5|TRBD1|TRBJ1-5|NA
TGTGCCAGCAGTGAACAGGGGGCGGGGCAGCCCCAGCATTTT
CASSEQGAGQPQHF
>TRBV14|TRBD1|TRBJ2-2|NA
TGTGCCAGCAGCTCCGGACAGGGGTGGGACACCGGGGAGCTGTTTTTT
CASSSGQGWDTGELFF
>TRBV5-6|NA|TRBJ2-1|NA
TGTGCCAGCAGCCATCCCGGTACAACGGAGCTAGCCCACAATGAGCAGTTCTTC
CASSHPGTTELAHNEQFF
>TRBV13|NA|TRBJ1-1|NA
TGTGCCAGCAGCCCAACGCGGAACACTGAAGCTTTCTTT
CASSPTRNTEAFF
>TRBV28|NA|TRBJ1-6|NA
TGTGCCAGCAGCGCCAATAGAGGGCTCCACTTT
CASSANRGLHF
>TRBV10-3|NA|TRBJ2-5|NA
TGTGCCGCAGGGGGGATGGGGGTACAAGAGACCCAGTACTTC
CAAGGMGVQETQYF
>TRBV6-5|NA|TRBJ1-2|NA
TGTGCCAGCAGTTACTCTGCAGGGGCCTATGGCTACACCTTC
CASSYSAGAYGYTF
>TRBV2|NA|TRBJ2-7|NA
TGTGCCAGCGGCGGTCCCTTTTCCTACGAGCAGTACTTC
CASGGPFSYEQYF